This T cell receptor (beta chain) was captured in a study of blood T cell repertoires in COVID-19 (TCRdb year 2020). About the study as a whole: Collaborator samples came from the United States, Italy and Spain and covered acute and convalescent phases of COVID-19. A de-identified subject ID, COVID-19 status, age in years and sex were almost always included in the sample metadata. Subjects who had been exposed to COVID-19, were actively infected with it, or had recovered from it provided the deeply sampled blood TCRbeta repertoires that made up the dataset. Where available, HLA class I and class II types were obtained from metadata supplied by the sample provider rather than from assay-based typing. The repertoires were released in a freely available public database intended as a resource for research on the immune response to SARS-CoV-2. The material from the prospective study consisted of cDNA or gDNA derived from T cells, B-cell-depleted T cells, or PBMCs. The samples were drawn from the first 160 participants of the ongoing ImmuneRACE study and from 1,254 subjects provided by 6 global collaborators.

TCRbeta CDR3 regions were amplified from genomic DNA using the immunoSEQ Assay, a bias-controlled multiplex PCR. Regarding the original processing steps: The number of nucleated cells in each sample was estimated by amplification of reference gene primers within the assay. To quantify the absolute abundance of each unique TCRbeta CDR3 rearrangement, sequence reads were collapsed and filtered. For each sample, productive Simpson clonality was calculated by taking the square root of Simpson's diversity index across productive rearrangements. TCRdb stores this immuneACCESS table with in-frame sequences only. Part of the clones is absent; in the studies checked, under half of the shortfall reflects unresolved V genes, and no reason is known for the rest. D and trimming come from the DNA, and the V and J calls and clone size come from that table. The sample has roughly 150,000 clones on record, more than 85% of them singletons. The ten top clones hold 2% to 3% of the sample.

At one collaborating source in Seattle, patients were enrolled during active infection and were followed longitudinally through the course of disease. The collaborating institutions used their own protocols to collect whole blood in K2EDTA tubes. For TCRbeta analysis, collaborators shipped samples as frozen whole blood, isolated PBMCs, or DNA extracted from either of those sample types. CDR1 and CDR2 were assigned from the germline V gene (reference sequence) as LNHDA and SQIVND. Between the V and J ends, shortened by 1 base and 0 bases respectively, the junction contains 19 bases. From the cysteine up to the phenylalanine, the CDR3 has a length of 18 residues. Left in the record is the CDR3 DNA by itself, 54 bases read in frame from the first base. A remark on this clone: The clone's antigen remains unknown. No quality values exist for individual bases; no much larger clone is one base distant.

On the study overall, not on this receptor specifically: How much clinical and demographic metadata was included differed by source and by participant, and the metadata was provided uncurated.

The source of this sequence is a woman at least 80 years old with COVID-19, enrolled during active disease. In this chain, TRBV19 is recombined with TRBJ2-7; the best D guess is TRBD2, with 6 bases matching. The sample taken for sequencing was peripheral blood. The sequenced DNA is TGTGCCAGTAGTATAGCCGATAGGTGGGGGAGGACCTCCTACGAGCAGTACTTC. Its coded protein is CASSIADRWGRTSYEQYF. Reference TRBV19 and TRBJ2-7 proteins supply the regions before and after the CDR3; the full variable domain is: DGGITQSPKYLFRKEGQNVTLSCEQNLNHDAMYWYRQDPGQGLRLIYYSQIVNDFQKGDIAEGYSVSREKKESFPLTVTSAQKNPTAFYLCASSIADRWGRTSYEQYFGPGTRLTVT.